This T cell receptor beta chain was profiled in a study of OX40 agonist ivuxolimab in advanced cancers. Study-level information: The study enrolled dose-escalation patients with hepatocellular carcinoma, melanoma, renal cell or head and neck cancer.

Libraries were prepared by immunoSEQ multiplex PCR; TCRdb keeps only in-frame clonotypes and omits some of them. This table has roughly 64,000 clones, about 80% appearing once. CDR1 LGHNA and CDR2 YNFKEQ come from the germline V gene. The CDR3 totals 15 residues. V shed 0 bases and J shed 4 bases, with 13 bases lying between them. The receptor was derived from an adult with an advanced solid tumor such as melanoma, head and neck, liver or kidney cancer. Sequences were derived from CD4+ or CD8+ T cells sorted from blood, sampled in a trial of the OX40 agonist ivuxolimab. The chain recombines TRBV4-2 with TRBJ2-7, with a tentative D call TRBD2 (6 bases). CDR3: CASSQDLAGFYEQYF. The CDR3, as DNA: TGTGCCAGCAGCCAAGATCTTGCGGGATTTTACGAGCAGTACTTC.